The source of this TCR beta chain is a study of CD8 T cells in ankylosing spondylitis. General study findings and limits: Within ankylosing spondylitis blood, a TCR beta motif made up of roughly eight highly homologous variants appeared to be characteristic.

One entry per CDR3 protein, called by TCRdb with MiXCR from the 5' RACE reads. The sample has about 540,000 distinct CDR3 sequences, approximately 11% seen once. A remark on this clonotype: Its antigen is still unknown.

The source material was blood, either unsorted or a sorted T cell fraction (not recorded which). This TCR was recovered from a male donor with ankylosing spondylitis.

The CDR3 reads CASSPNPDEQFF. The CDR3 DNA follows: TGTGCCAGCAGCCCGAACCCGGATGAGCAGTTCTTC. J is TRBJ2-1 and V is TRBV7-9; D unclear. Trimming took 5 bases from V and 8 from J, leaving 10 bases between them. Germline assignment: CDR1 SEHNR and CDR2 FQNEAQ (reference sequence). The CDR3 consists of 12 residues.